This paragraph reports one T cell receptor (beta chain). What it binds is not known. PBMCs served as the source from which CD4+ and CD8+ T cells were sorted. This record comes from a study of CD8+ T cells in alopecia areata. Reverse transcription of extracted RNA yielded cDNA, which provided the sequencing template. Assay: immunoSEQ multiplex PCR; the TCRdb copy retains only in-frame clones and omits some. The table includes 65,000 to 95,000 clones, roughly half detected once. The CDR3 consists of 13 residues. Germline loops: CDR1 LGHNA, CDR2 YNFKEQ. The V gene end was trimmed by 5 bases and the J gene end by 14 bases; junction bases not matched to a gene: 8. Study observations and caveats: Possibly because of HLA-related factors, TCR sharing was less clear across patients than in mice.

The origin of this receptor is a human donor with alopecia areata. This rearrangement joins TRBV4-2 to TRBJ2-3; 12 nucleotides match TRBD2. The sample consisted of NKG2D-high CD8+ T cells sorted from blood. The CDR3 loop reads CASSLRLAGVGYF. CDR3 sequence (DNA): TGTGCCAGCAGCTTACGACTAGCGGGGGTGGGGTATTTT.